This T cell receptor beta chain was observed in a study of blood T cells in healthy people across ages. The study, taken as a whole, reports: Samples with more naive T cells showed higher observed beta diversity.

PCR was performed a second time for about 7 to 12 cycles using a sample-barcoded 5' primer and a J-beta primer mix. Each CDR3 protein gets one entry after TCRdb re-called the 5' RACE reads with MiXCR. The profile shows 1.2 million to 1.5 million distinct CDR3 sequences, around 59% of them singletons. The CDR3 spans 13 residues. V was shortened by 5 bases and J by 2 bases, with 10 bases between the two germline ends. Germline CDR1 reads SQVTM; CDR2 reads ANQGSEA. Of note for this clonotype: Its antigen is not identified.

Samples had at least 6 million PBMCs isolated from them. Extraction of total RNA produced a minimum of 5 micrograms from each sample. The sequenced sample was blood. The J gene is TRBJ1-3, the V gene TRBV29-1, with D tentatively TRBD1 (5 bases). This receptor was identified in a man younger than 35 in good health. For the CDR3, the DNA is TGCAGCGTTAACCAGGGAGCTGGAAACACCATATATTTT. This translates into CSVNQGAGNTIYF. Full variable domain (outside the CDR3, taken from reference TRBV29-1 and TRBJ1-3): SAVISQKPSRDICQRGTSLTIQCQVDSQVTMMFWYRQQPGQSLTLIATANQGSEATYESGFVIDKFPISRPNLTFSTLTVSNMSPEDSSIYLCSVNQGAGNTIYFGEGSWLTVV.